The rows below give T cell receptor beta chains drawn from one sample of a study of T cell changes during pregnancy in multiple sclerosis. TCRdb's table, derived via immunoSEQ multiplex PCR, lists solely in-frame clones and lacks some. The sample has 30,000 to 35,000 clones, about 92% seen once. The specimen was CD4+ T cells from peripheral blood mononuclear cells, collected in the second trimester of pregnancy. Receptors were obtained from a female donor in good health, enrolled as a control in a pregnancy study. The CDR3 runs from the conserved cysteine through the conserved F or W. Fields, in order: V gene, clone size, J gene, D gene, CDR3 protein, CDR3 DNA. D genes are given only for firm matches. Clone size, where shown, is once, few, many, or a class for clones that have expanded.

TRBV5-1	once	TRBJ2-7	TRBD2	CASSPAGALSYEQYF	TGCGCCAGCAGCCCAGCGGGGGCCCTCTCCTACGAGCAGTACTTC
TRBV7-8	.	TRBJ1-5	.	CASSPLAQRGNQPQHF	TGTGCCAGCAGCCCACTGGCCCAGCGTGGGAATCAGCCCCAGCATTTT
TRBV5-6	.	TRBJ1-2	TRBD1	CASSRPGTGGSPGYTF	TGTGCCAGCAGCCGTCCCGGGACAGGGGGCTCTCCTGGCTACACCTTC
TRBV11-3	.	TRBJ2-5	TRBD1	CASSPRGQAQETQYF	TGTGCCAGCAGCCCGAGAGGACAGGCCCAAGAGACCCAGTACTTC
TRBV5-6	.	TRBJ1-2	.	CASSLGGPMNGYTF	TGTGCCAGCAGCTTGGGGGGCCCCATGAATGGCTACACCTTC
TRBV5-1	.	TRBJ1-1	.	CASSWGGMNTEAFF	TGCGCCAGCAGCTGGGGGGGGATGAACACTGAAGCTTTCTTT
TRBV27	.	TRBJ2-7	TRBD1	CASSFRALTGGPYEQYF	TGTGCCAGCAGTTTCCGGGCCCTAACAGGGGGCCCCTACGAGCAGTACTTC
TRBV6-1	.	TRBJ1-3	.	CASSASTLGNTIYF	TGTGCCAGCAGTGCCTCGACTTTAGGAAACACCATATATTTT
TRBV29-1	.	TRBJ2-3	TRBD2	CSVEAGLAGLSDTQYF	TGCAGCGTTGAAGCGGGACTAGCGGGACTTTCTGATACGCAGTATTTT
TRBV7-6	.	TRBJ1-6	.	CASSLAHGGSSPLHF	TGTGCCAGCAGCTTAGCACACGGGGGGAGTTCACCCCTCCACTTT
TRBV5-6	.	TRBJ1-2	TRBD1	CASSQPGGQGAYGYTF	TGTGCCAGCAGCCAACCCGGAGGACAGGGGGCCTATGGCTACACCTTC
TRBV10-2	.	TRBJ2-7	TRBD2	CASSSWTSGNEQYF	TGCGCCAGCAGTTCTTGGACTAGCGGGAACGAGCAGTACTTC
TRBV14	few	TRBJ1-1	TRBD1	CASSLEGQSFNTEAFF	TGTGCCAGCAGCCTAGAGGGACAGAGCTTTAACACTGAAGCTTTCTTT
TRBV6-4	.	TRBJ2-1	.	CASSSQRGNEQFF	TGTGCCAGCAGCAGTCAAAGGGGGAATGAGCAGTTCTTC
TRBV2	.	TRBJ2-5	.	CASTLREETQYF	TGTGCCAGCACCCTCCGGGAAGAGACCCAGTACTTC
TRBV14	.	TRBJ2-5	TRBD2	CASSQDAGLAQETQYF	TGTGCCAGCAGCCAAGACGCGGGACTAGCTCAAGAGACCCAGTACTTC
TRBV7-2	.	TRBJ2-7	TRBD2	CASSSRPLTSGGYSYEQYF	TGTGCCAGCAGCTCAAGACCCTTAACTAGCGGCGGGTACTCCTACGAGCAGTACTTC
TRBV6-1	.	TRBJ2-1	TRBD2	CASSEAPSGNYNEQFF	TGTGCCAGCAGTGAAGCCCCTAGCGGGAACTACAATGAGCAGTTCTTC
TRBV18	.	TRBJ1-3	TRBD1	CASSPTGVKLLSGNTIYF	TGTGCCAGCTCACCGACAGGGGTTAAGTTACTCTCTGGAAACACCATATATTTT
TRBV12-5	.	TRBJ2-2	.	CASGLVLRDGELFF	TGTGCTAGTGGTTTGGTACTGAGGGACGGGGAGCTGTTTTTT